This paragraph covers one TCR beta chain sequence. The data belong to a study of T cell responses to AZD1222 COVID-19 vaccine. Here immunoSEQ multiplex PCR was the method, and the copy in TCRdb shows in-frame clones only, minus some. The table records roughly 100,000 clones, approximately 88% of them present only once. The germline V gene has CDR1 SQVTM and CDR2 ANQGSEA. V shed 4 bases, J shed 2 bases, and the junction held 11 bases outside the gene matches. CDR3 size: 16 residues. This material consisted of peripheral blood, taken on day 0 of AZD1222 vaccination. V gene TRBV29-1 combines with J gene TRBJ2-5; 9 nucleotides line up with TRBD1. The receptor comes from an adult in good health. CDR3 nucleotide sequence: TGCAGCGTTGTCCCTAACAGGGGGCTCCAACAAGAGACCCAGTACTTC. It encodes CSVVPNRGLQQETQYF.